This TCR beta chain was profiled in a study of T-cell reconstitution after alpha-beta-depleted transplantation in children. TCRbeta library preparation incorporated unique molecular identifiers. TCRdb fed the PCR reads into MiXCR, producing one record per CDR3 protein. The table has hundreds of thousands of distinct CDR3 sequences, about 31% seen once. From germline, CDR1 is DFQATT and CDR2 SNEGSKA (reference sequence). This CDR3 comprises 15 residues. Trimming removed 4 bases at V and 0 bases at J, with 13 bases between. The sequencing used PBMCs from the stem cell graft donor, collected from the stem cell graft. The receptor was derived from a human donor who donated a stem cell graft to a child with aplastic anemia. V is TRBV20-1 and J is TRBJ1-5, with TRBD1 as a possible D gene (6 bases). CDR3 nucleotides: TGCAGTGCTATAGCCCGACAGGTTAGCAATCAGCCCCAGCATTTT. It yields the protein CSAIARQVSNQPQHF.